What follows are 18 T cell receptor beta chains derived from one specimen sequenced in a study of T cell responses to AZD1222 COVID-19 vaccine. Some clones are missing from TCRdb's copy, which holds only in-frame ones; the method was immunoSEQ multiplex PCR. The profile shows 120,000 or so clones, under 85% of them singletons. Sample: peripheral blood, taken on day 0 of AZD1222 vaccination. These receptors all come from an adult in good health.

The rearrangement links TRBV12-5 to TRBJ1-1, with no clear D. The ends were cut back, 4 bases at V and 4 bases at J, with 10 bases in the middle. Germline V lookup: CDR1 LGHNT, CDR2 FRNRAP. The CDR3 consists of 13 residues. The CDR3 loop is CASGSQAGTEAFF. The CDR3 DNA is TGTGCTAGTGGTTCCCAAGCGGGCACTGAAGCTTTCTTT.

The chain carries TRBV4-3 and TRBJ1-5; D might be TRBD1 (5 bases). V shed 0 bases and J shed 4 bases, with 10 bases lying between them. The germline CDR1 and CDR2 sequences are LGHNA and YSLEER. This CDR3 comprises 15 residues. The DNA of the CDR3 is TGCGCCAGCAGCCAAGAAGGGGCAGCGAATCAGCCCCAGCATTTT. The encoded protein is CASSQEGAANQPQHF.

J is TRBJ1-4 and V is TRBV6-5, with D uncertain. Germline CDR1 is MNHEY and CDR2 is SVGAGI. The CDR3 runs 10 residues. The germline V and J ends were trimmed by 9 bases and 10 bases, with 9 bases remaining between them. The CDR3 protein is CARTQIKLFF. In DNA form, the CDR3 reads TGTGCCAGAACACAAATAAAACTGTTTTTT.

This chain links TRBV6-5 with TRBJ2-7; D is perhaps TRBD2 (6 bases). The CDR3 extends over 13 amino acids. V lost 5 bases and J lost 3, with 11 bases in between. Germline V gives CDR1 MNHEY, CDR2 SVGAGI. The chain's CDR3 is CASSSTGDYEQYF. Written as DNA, the CDR3 is TGTGCCAGCAGTAGCACGGGAGACTACGAGCAGTACTTC.

The V gene is TRBV7-9, the J gene TRBJ2-1, with 12 bases identical to TRBD2. The ends lost 1 base at V and 1 base at J; junction bases unmatched: 2. Germline V lookup: CDR1 SEHNR, CDR2 FQNEAQ (reference sequence). The CDR3 runs to 17 residues. The CDR3 sequence: CASSLGGLAGSYNEQFF. Written as DNA, the CDR3 is TGTGCCAGCAGCTTAGGGGGACTAGCGGGTTCCTACAATGAGCAGTTCTTC.

V is TRBV7-9 and J is TRBJ1-6, with unresolved D. The germline V and J ends were trimmed by 2 bases and 7 bases, with 6 bases remaining between them. The CDR3 consists of 13 residues. Germline assignment: CDR1 SEHNR and CDR2 FQNEAQ (reference sequence). The CDR3 protein is CASSLSSNSPLHF. The CDR3 bases are TGTGCCAGCAGCTTAAGTTCGAATTCACCCCTCCACTTT.

This chain links TRBV20-1 with TRBJ1-5; D might be TRBD1 (5 bases). CDR3 length: 14 residues. Trimming removed 3 bases at V and 2 bases at J, with 11 bases between. Germline CDR1 and CDR2: DFQATT and SNEGSKA (reference sequence). CDR3 region: CSASRRGGNQPQHF. The DNA of the CDR3 is TGCAGTGCTAGTCGTCGGGGGGGCAATCAGCCCCAGCATTTT.

The V call is TRBV7-2, the J call TRBJ2-3; 7 nucleotides align to TRBD2. Germline CDR1 is SGHTA and CDR2 is FQGNSA. Germline trimming cut 5 bases from V and 0 bases from J; bases unmatched to any gene: 5. The CDR3 spans 15 residues. The chain's CDR3 is CASSRGGPSTDTQYF. Written as DNA, the CDR3 is TGTGCCAGCAGCCGCGGGGGACCTAGCACAGATACGCAGTATTTT.

This chain joins TRBV7-9 and TRBJ2-7; 8 bases are shared with TRBD2. J was trimmed by 3 bases and V by 4 bases; bases with no gene match: 11. Per the germline V gene, CDR1 is SEHNR and CDR2 is FQNEAQ (reference sequence). This CDR3 spans 16 amino acids. The CDR3 sequence: CASSSREEAKHYEQYF. CDR3 bases: TGTGCCAGCAGCTCGCGGGAGGAGGCGAAACACTACGAGCAGTACTTC. Together with reference TRBV7-9 and TRBJ2-7, the CDR3 gives the full variable domain: DTGVSQNPRHKITKRGQNVTFRCDPISEHNRLYWYRQTLGQGPEFLTYFQNEAQLEKSRLLSDRFSAERPKGSFSTLEIQRTEQGDSAMYLCASSSREEAKHYEQYFGPGTRLTVT.

The chain has TRBV9 and TRBJ1-3, with D possibly matching TRBD1 (6 bases). The ends were cut back, 4 bases at V and 4 bases at J, with 15 bases in the middle. This CDR3 region has 15 residues. Germline V lookup: CDR1 SGDLS, CDR2 YYNGEE. CDR3 nucleotide sequence: TGTGCCAGCAGCACAGGGTCATTGTCAGGAAACACCATATATTTT. Translated: CASSTGSLSGNTIYF.

V gene TRBV4-1 combines with J gene TRBJ2-7; TRBD1 matches 9 bases. The CDR3 sequence is 15 residues long. Germline loops: CDR1 MGHRA, CDR2 YSYEKL. The J segment lost 2 bases and the V segment lost 5 bases, leaving 7 bases of the junction unmatched. The CDR3 here is CASSAETGGTYEQYF. Written as DNA, the CDR3 is TGCGCCAGCAGCGCAGAGACAGGGGGAACCTACGAGCAGTACTTC.

The chain combines TRBV11-1 with TRBJ2-1; TRBD2 matches 8 bases. The CDR3 runs 14 residues. CDR1 is SGHAT and CDR2 is FQDESV in the germline V gene (reference sequence). After removal of 5 bases from V and 7 bases from J, the junction contained 7 bases not matched to a gene. CDR3 loop: CASSRTSSGNEQFF. In nucleotides, the CDR3 is TGTGCCAGCAGCCGGACTAGCTCTGGGAATGAGCAGTTCTTC.

This sequence joins TRBV7-9 and TRBJ1-5; D ambiguous. Deletions cut 1 base from V and 0 bases from J, with 13 bases between. CDR3 size: 17 residues. Germline assignment: CDR1 SEHNR and CDR2 FQNEAQ (reference sequence). The CDR3 DNA reads as TGTGCCAGCAGCTTAGTGGGTCCTATCAATAGCAATCAGCCCCAGCATTTT. Protein: CASSLVGPINSNQPQHF.

The chain is built from TRBV7-6 and TRBJ1-1; D call uncertain. This CDR3 has 18 amino acids. Germline lookup yields CDR1 SGHVS and CDR2 FNYEAQ. V lost 5 bases and J lost 0, with 22 bases in between. CDR3: CASSGWAGGKNLNTEAFF. CDR3 coding DNA: TGTGCCAGCAGCGGATGGGCGGGAGGCAAGAACTTGAACACTGAAGCTTTCTTT.

This clone appeared a single time. The J gene is TRBJ2-7, the V gene TRBV29-1, with 9 bases matching TRBD1. This CDR3 contains 15 residues. Per germline, CDR1 SQVTM and CDR2 ANQGSEA. The V gene end was trimmed by 4 bases and the J gene end by 6 bases; junction bases not matched to a gene: 13. This chain's CDR3 is CSVAFDRGYRGEQYF. Here the CDR3 DNA reads TGCAGCGTTGCTTTCGACAGGGGGTATCGAGGCGAGCAGTACTTC.

The rearrangement joins TRBV5-1 to TRBJ1-1; no firm D call. V was trimmed by 7 bases and J by 6 bases, leaving 19 bases between them. The V gene's germline CDR1 is SGHRS and CDR2 YFSETQ. The CDR3 consists of 14 residues. CDR3 amino acids: CASRRAGESAEAFF. The CDR3, as DNA: TGCGCCAGCCGCCGGGCAGGAGAATCCGCTGAAGCTTTCTTT.

V and J are TRBV7-2 and TRBJ1-2, with 7 bases matching TRBD1. J was trimmed by 4 bases and V by 4 bases; bases with no gene match: 6. The CDR3 totals 14 residues. Per the germline V gene, CDR1 is SGHTA and CDR2 is FQGNSA. As DNA, the CDR3 is TGTGCCAGCAGCTCTACAGGGGCTAGCTATGGCTACACCTTC. Protein sequence: CASSSTGASYGYTF. The full variable domain, completed using reference TRBV7-2 and TRBJ1-2, is GAGVSQSPSNKVTEKGKDVELRCDPISGHTALYWYRQSLGQGLEFLIYFQGNSAPDKSGLPSDRFSAERTGGSVSTLTIQRTQQEDSAVYLCASSSTGASYGYTFGSGTRLTVV.

The CDR3 sequence is CASTPQGALTGELFF. In DNA form, the CDR3 reads TGTGCCAGCACTCCTCAGGGGGCGCTAACCGGGGAGCTGTTTTTT. The rearrangement uses TRBV27 and TRBJ2-2; 8 nucleotides line up with TRBD1. CDR1 and CDR2 (germline): MNHEY, SMNVEV (reference sequence). V was clipped by 7 bases and J by 5 bases; unmatched bases: 9. The CDR3 spans 15 residues.